The present entry profiles one T cell receptor (beta chain) with its context. Sequencing used immunoSEQ multiplex PCR; TCRdb keeps in-frame clones, though not all of them. The table has more than 25,000 clones, approximately 85% seen once. This entry is derived from a study of T cells in narcolepsy. The CDR3 runs 10 residues. The V and J ends lost 7 bases and 10 bases respectively, with 11 bases between them. The germline V gene encodes CDR1 DFQATT and CDR2 SNEGSKA (reference sequence). The J gene is TRBJ2-1, the V gene TRBV20-1; weak D call: TRBD2 (5 bases). The sequence came from a human donor in good health. Sequencing was done on a sample of memory (CD45RA-) CD4+ T cells from blood. As DNA, the CDR3 is TGCAGTGTACGGGCTAGCGAGCAGTTCTTC. Translation: CSVRASEQFF.